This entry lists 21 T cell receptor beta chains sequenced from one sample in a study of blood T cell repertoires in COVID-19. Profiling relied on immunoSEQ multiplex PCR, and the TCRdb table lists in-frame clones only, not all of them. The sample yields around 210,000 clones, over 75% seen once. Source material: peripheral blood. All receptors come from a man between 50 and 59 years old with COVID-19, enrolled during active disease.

CDR3 DNA sequence: TGTGCCAGCAGCTTCGAAGGGGGCAGGGCTGAAGCTTTCTTT. This sequence encodes CASSFEGGRAEAFF. This rearrangement joins TRBV7-2 to TRBJ1-1, with 7 bases that match TRBD1. The CDR3 consists of 14 residues. The germline V gene encodes CDR1 SGHTA and CDR2 FQGNSA. With 3 bases clipped from V and 6 bases from J, the junction kept 7 bases outside the gene matches.

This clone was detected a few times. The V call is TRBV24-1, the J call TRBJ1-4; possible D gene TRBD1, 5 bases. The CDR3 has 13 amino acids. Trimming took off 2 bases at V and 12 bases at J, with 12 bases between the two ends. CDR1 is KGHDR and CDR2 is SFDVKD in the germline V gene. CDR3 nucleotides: TGTGCCACCAGTGATTCGACAGACGTAGAACTGTTTTTT. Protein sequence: CATSDSTDVELFF.

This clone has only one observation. CDR3 DNA sequence: TGCGCCAGCAGCCGGATGGACAGGGACCAGACGAACACTGAAGCTTTCTTT. Protein sequence: CASSRMDRDQTNTEAFF. This chain uses TRBV10-1 with TRBJ1-1, with 8 bases fitting TRBD1. The CDR3 consists of 17 residues. CDR1 and CDR2 (germline): WNHNN, SYGVQD (reference sequence). V lost 6 bases, J lost 1 base, and 13 bases stayed unmatched.

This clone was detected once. The CDR3 sequence is CASSPWTGAGELFF. In nucleotides, the CDR3 is TGTGCCAGCAGCCCGTGGACAGGGGCCGGGGAGCTGTTTTTT. This chain connects TRBV7-3 to TRBJ2-2, with 9 nucleotides matching TRBD1. V dropped 5 bases and J dropped 6; count of bases not matched to a gene: 4. Per the germline V gene, CDR1 is SGHTA and CDR2 is FQGTGA. The length of the CDR3 is 14 residues.

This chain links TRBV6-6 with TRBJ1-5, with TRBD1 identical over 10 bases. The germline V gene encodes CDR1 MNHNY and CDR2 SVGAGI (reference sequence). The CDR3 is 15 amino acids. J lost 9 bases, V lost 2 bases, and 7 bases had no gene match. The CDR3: CASSYARTGGWPQHF. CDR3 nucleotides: TGTGCCAGCAGTTACGCTCGGACAGGGGGTTGGCCCCAGCATTTT.

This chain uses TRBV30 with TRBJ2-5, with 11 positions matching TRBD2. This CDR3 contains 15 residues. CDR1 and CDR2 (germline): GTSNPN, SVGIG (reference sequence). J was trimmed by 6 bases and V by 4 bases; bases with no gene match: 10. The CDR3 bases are TGTGCCTGGACCCCAGTAGCGGGGGGGCGGAAGACCCAGTACTTC. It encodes CAWTPVAGGRKTQYF.

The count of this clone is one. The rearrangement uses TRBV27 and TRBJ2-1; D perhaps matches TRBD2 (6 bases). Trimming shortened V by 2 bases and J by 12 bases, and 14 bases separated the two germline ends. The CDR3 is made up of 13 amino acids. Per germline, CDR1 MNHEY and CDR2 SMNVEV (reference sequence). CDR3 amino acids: CASSLLAEGMQFF. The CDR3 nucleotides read TGTGCCAGCAGTTTACTTGCGGAGGGCATGCAGTTCTTC.

The CDR3 sequence is CASSQEFGNGYTF. In DNA form, the CDR3 reads TGTGCCAGCAGCCAAGAATTCGGGAATGGCTACACCTTC. This chain joins TRBV14 and TRBJ1-2, with D hard to call. V was cut by 0 bases and J by 6 bases, with 8 bases left in between. Germline V gives CDR1 SGHDN, CDR2 FVKESK. The CDR3 consists of 13 residues.

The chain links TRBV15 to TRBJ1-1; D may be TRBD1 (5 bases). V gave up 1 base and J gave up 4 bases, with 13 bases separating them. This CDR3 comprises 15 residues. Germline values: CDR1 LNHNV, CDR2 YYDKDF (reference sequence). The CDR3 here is CATSRGGVFGTEAFF. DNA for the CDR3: TGTGCCACCAGCAGAGGGGGCGTTTTTGGCACTGAAGCTTTCTTT.

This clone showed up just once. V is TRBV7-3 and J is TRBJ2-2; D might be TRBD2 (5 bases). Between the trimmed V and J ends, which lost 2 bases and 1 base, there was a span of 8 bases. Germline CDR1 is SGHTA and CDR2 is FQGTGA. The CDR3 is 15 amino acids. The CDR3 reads CASSLGSKNTGELFF. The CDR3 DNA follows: TGTGCCAGCAGCTTAGGGAGTAAGAACACCGGGGAGCTGTTTTTT.

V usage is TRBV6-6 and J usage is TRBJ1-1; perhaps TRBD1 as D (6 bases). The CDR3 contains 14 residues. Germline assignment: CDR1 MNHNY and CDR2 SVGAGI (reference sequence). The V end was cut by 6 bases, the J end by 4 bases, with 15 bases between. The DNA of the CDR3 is TGTGCCAGCAGCCCCATTACAGGGTCCACTGAAGCTTTCTTT. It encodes CASSPITGSTEAFF.

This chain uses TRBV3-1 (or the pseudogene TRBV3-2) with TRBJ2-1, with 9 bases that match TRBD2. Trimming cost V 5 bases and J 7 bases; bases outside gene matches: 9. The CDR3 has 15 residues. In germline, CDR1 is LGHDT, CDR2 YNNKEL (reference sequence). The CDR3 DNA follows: TGTGCCAGCAGCATCCGAGCGGGGGGTATTAATGAGCAGTTCTTC. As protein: CASSIRAGGINEQFF.

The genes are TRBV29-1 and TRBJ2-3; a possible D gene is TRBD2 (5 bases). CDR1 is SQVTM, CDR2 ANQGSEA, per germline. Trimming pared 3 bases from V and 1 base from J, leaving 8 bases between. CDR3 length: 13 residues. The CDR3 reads CSVDEGRTDTQYF. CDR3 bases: TGCAGCGTTGACGAGGGCCGCACAGATACGCAGTATTTT.

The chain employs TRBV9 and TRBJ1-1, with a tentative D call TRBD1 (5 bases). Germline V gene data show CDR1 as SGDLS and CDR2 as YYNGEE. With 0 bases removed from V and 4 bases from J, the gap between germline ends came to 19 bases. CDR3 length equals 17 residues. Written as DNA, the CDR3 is TGTGCCAGCAGCGTAGGGGGCAGTGGGTTGGTTACCACTGAAGCTTTCTTT. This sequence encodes CASSVGGSGLVTTEAFF.

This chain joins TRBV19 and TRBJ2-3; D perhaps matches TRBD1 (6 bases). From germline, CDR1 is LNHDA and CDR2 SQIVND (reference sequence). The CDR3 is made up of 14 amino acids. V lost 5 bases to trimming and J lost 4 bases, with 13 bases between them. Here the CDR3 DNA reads TGTGCCAGTAGTTTAAACAGGGTTGCAGATACGCAGTATTTT. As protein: CASSLNRVADTQYF.

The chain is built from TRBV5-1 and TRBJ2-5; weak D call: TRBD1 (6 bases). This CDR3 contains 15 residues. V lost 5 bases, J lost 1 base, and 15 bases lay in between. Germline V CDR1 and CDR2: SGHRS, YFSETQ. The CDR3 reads CASSPGVTFQETQYF. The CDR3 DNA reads TGCGCCAGCAGTCCAGGGGTAACCTTCCAAGAGACCCAGTACTTC.

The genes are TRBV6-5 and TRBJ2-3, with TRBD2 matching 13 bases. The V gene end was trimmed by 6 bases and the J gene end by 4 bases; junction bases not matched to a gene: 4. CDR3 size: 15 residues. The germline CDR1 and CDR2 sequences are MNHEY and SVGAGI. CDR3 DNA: TGTGCCAGCAGAAGGACTAGCGGGGGCGCAGATACGCAGTATTTT. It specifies CASRRTSGGADTQYF.

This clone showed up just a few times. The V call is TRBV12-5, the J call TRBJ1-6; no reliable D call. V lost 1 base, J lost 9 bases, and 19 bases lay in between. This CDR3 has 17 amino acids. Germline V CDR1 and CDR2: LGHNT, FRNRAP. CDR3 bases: TGTGCTAGTGGTTTGGGGAGAGTGAGAGGTGGTAGTTCACCCCTCCACTTT. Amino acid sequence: CASGLGRVRGGSSPLHF.

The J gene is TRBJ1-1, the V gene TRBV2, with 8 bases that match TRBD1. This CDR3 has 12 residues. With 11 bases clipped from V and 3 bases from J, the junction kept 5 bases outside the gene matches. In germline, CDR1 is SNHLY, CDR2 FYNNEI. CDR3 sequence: CAGGQEYTEAFF. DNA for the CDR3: TGTGCCGGGGGACAGGAATACACTGAAGCTTTCTTT. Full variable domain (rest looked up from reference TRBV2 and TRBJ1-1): EPEVTQTPSHQVTQMGQEVILRCVPISNHLYFYWYRQILGQKVEFLVSFYNNEISEKSEIFDDQFSVERPDGSNFTLKIRSTKLEDSAMYFCAGGQEYTEAFFGQGTRLTVV.

The chain's CDR3 is CASSFWRSYEQYF. Written as DNA, the CDR3 is TGTGCCAGCAGCTTCTGGCGGTCCTACGAGCAGTACTTC. The J gene is TRBJ2-7, the V gene TRBV5-6; D ambiguous. CDR1 is SGHDT, CDR2 YYEEEE, per germline. CDR3 length equals 13 residues. V gave up 2 bases and J gave up 1 base, with 7 bases separating them.

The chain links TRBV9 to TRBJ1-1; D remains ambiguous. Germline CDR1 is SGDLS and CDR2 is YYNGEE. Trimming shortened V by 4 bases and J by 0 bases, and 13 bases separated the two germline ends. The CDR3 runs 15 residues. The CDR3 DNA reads TGTGCCAGCAGCCCAGGCCCGAGGGTGAACACTGAAGCTTTCTTT. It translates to CASSPGPRVNTEAFF.